These 20 T cell receptor beta chains were all obtained from the same sample, sequenced in a study of blood T cell repertoires in COVID-19. Method: immunoSEQ multiplex PCR; TCRdb's copy keeps in-frame clones and lacks some. The sample records more than 300,000 clones, more than 75% being singletons. Sequenced material: PBMCs or T cells enriched from blood (not recorded which). These TCRs come from a young woman who had recovered from COVID-19.

This rearrangement joins TRBV10-3 to TRBJ1-1; TRBD1 matches 7 bases. Germline V gene sequence: CDR1 ENHRY, CDR2 SYGVKD. Trimming at V came to 2 bases and at J to 3 bases, leaving 3 bases not matched to a gene. The CDR3 spans 14 residues. In DNA, the CDR3 is TGTGCCATCAGTGAGCGGGACAGATACACTGAAGCTTTCTTT. This translates into CAISERDRYTEAFF.

The chain joins TRBV4-1 to TRBJ2-6; D possibly corresponds to TRBD1 (6 bases). Trimming removed 1 base at V and 3 bases at J, with 16 bases between. This CDR3 comprises 18 residues. Germline CDR1 reads MGHRA; CDR2 reads YSYEKL. Written as DNA, the CDR3 is TGCGCCAGCAGCCAAGGTTGGGGGCGTTCGTTTGGGGCCAACGTCCTGACTTTC. Its translation: CASSQGWGRSFGANVLTF.

The chain couples TRBV5-1 to TRBJ1-1; D unresolved. There are 14 residues in the CDR3. Between the trimmed V and J ends, which lost 6 bases and 0 bases, there was a span of 12 bases. Per the germline V gene, CDR1 is SGHRS and CDR2 is YFSETQ. The CDR3 coding sequence is TGCGCCAGCACCCTAGATTCTATGAACACTGAAGCTTTCTTT. The encoded protein is CASTLDSMNTEAFF.

This chain connects TRBV12-3 or TRBV12-4 to TRBJ1-1; D is uncertain. V gave up 3 bases and J gave up 5 bases, with 4 bases separating them. This CDR3 contains 11 residues. CDR3 protein: CASSFRTEAFF. CDR3 bases: TGTGCCAGCAGTTTCAGGACTGAAGCTTTCTTT.

This clone was observed a single time. The genes are TRBV6-5 and TRBJ1-5; no firm D call. V dropped 0 bases and J dropped 2 bases, with 8 bases sitting between them. This CDR3 region has 15 residues. Per germline, CDR1 MNHEY and CDR2 SVGAGI. CDR3 residues: CASSYSRYGNQPQHF. The CDR3 DNA reads TGTGCCAGCAGTTACTCTCGGTATGGCAATCAGCCCCAGCATTTT.

The gene calls are TRBV3-1 (or the pseudogene TRBV3-2) and TRBJ1-1; possible D gene TRBD1, 6 bases. V gave up 1 base and J gave up 10 bases, with 13 bases separating them. CDR3 length: 13 residues. CDR1 is LGHDT, CDR2 YNNKEL, per germline (reference sequence). The CDR3 DNA reads TGTGCCAGCAGCCAAGGAAGGGGGACGCTAGCTTTCTTT. Its protein is CASSQGRGTLAFF.

The chain combines TRBV2 with TRBJ1-1, with D uncertain. Trimming removed 0 bases from V and 1 base from J, with 15 bases in between. This CDR3 has 17 residues. In germline, CDR1 is SNHLY, CDR2 FYNNEI. The CDR3 protein is CASSEALDTISNTEAFF. CDR3 sequence (DNA): TGTGCCAGCAGTGAAGCGCTCGACACGATTTCGAACACTGAAGCTTTCTTT.

The CDR3 DNA reads TGTGCCTGGAGTGCCACACCGAACACTGAAGCTTTCTTT. This codes for CAWSATPNTEAFF. V is TRBV30 and J is TRBJ1-1; D uncertain. V was shortened by 1 base and J by 1 base, with 7 bases between the two germline ends. Germline loops: CDR1 GTSNPN, CDR2 SVGIG (reference sequence). There are 13 residues in the CDR3. Full variable domain (missing parts from reference TRBV30 and TRBJ1-1): SQTIHQWPATLVQPVGSPLSLECTVEGTSNPNLYWYRQAAGRGLQLLFYSVGIGQISSEVPQNLSASRPQDRQFILSSKKLLLSDSGFYLCAWSATPNTEAFFGQGTRLTVV.

The chain links TRBV6-5 to TRBJ2-7, with a weak D call TRBD2 (6 bases). V was trimmed by 0 bases and J by 1 base, leaving 13 bases between them. This CDR3 is built from 16 residues. CDR1 MNHEY and CDR2 SVGAGI come from the germline V gene. CDR3 bases: TGTGCCAGCAGTTACTCATTGGGGGGAGAGTCCTACGAGCAGTACTTC. This sequence encodes CASSYSLGGESYEQYF.

The chain recombines TRBV5-1 with TRBJ2-3; the D gene is possibly TRBD1 (5 bases). Trimming removed 4 bases at V and 7 bases at J, with 13 bases between. The germline gives CDR1 SGHRS, CDR2 YFSETQ. CDR3 length: 13 amino acids. CDR3 nucleotides: TGCGCCAGCAGCGTTTCGACAGAAAATACGCAGTATTTT. This gives the protein CASSVSTENTQYF.

V and J are TRBV6-2 or TRBV6-3 and TRBJ2-3; 13 nucleotides align to TRBD2. CDR3 length equals 20 residues. CDR1 and CDR2 from the germline V gene are MNHEY and SVGEGT. Trimming took 0 bases from V and 2 from J; bases not matched to a gene: 11. This chain's CDR3 is CASSYSTGTSGVSFTDTQYF. The CDR3, as DNA: TGTGCCAGCAGTTACTCCACCGGGACTAGCGGGGTTTCGTTCACAGATACGCAGTATTTT.

This chain joins TRBV4-1 and TRBJ1-2; TRBD1 matches 7 bases. The trim removed 1 base at V and 8 bases at J, leaving 16 bases unmatched. This CDR3 has 17 amino acids. Germline V gives CDR1 MGHRA, CDR2 YSYEKL. Here the CDR3 DNA reads TGCGCCAGCAGCCAAGGAGTATTAATAATCGTGGGACAGGGCTACACCTTC. Translation gives CASSQGVLIIVGQGYTF.

The chain employs TRBV30 and TRBJ2-3, with 7 positions matching TRBD2. This CDR3 comprises 15 residues. Trimming cost V 4 bases and J 0 bases; bases outside gene matches: 7. Germline V gene sequence: CDR1 GTSNPN, CDR2 SVGIG (reference sequence). The CDR3 coding sequence is TGTGCCTGGAATTCCGGGGGGACTAGCACAGATACGCAGTATTTT. It translates to CAWNSGGTSTDTQYF.

This rearrangement joins TRBV4-2 to TRBJ1-5; 9 positions agree with TRBD1. The CDR3 totals 14 residues. Germline V gene data show CDR1 as LGHNA and CDR2 as YNFKEQ. The J segment lost 7 bases and the V segment lost 1 base, leaving 2 bases of the junction unmatched. This CDR3 is CASSQGDRVQPQHF. CDR3 coding DNA: TGTGCCAGCAGCCAAGGGGACAGGGTCCAGCCCCAGCATTTT.

This clone was observed a few times. The genes are TRBV12-3 or TRBV12-4 and TRBJ1-2; weak D call: TRBD1 (6 bases). The CDR3 length is 13 residues. V dropped 7 bases and J dropped 8 bases, with 17 bases sitting between them. DNA of the CDR3: TGTGCCAGCACCAATCCCGGGACAATCGGCTACACCTTC. This gives the protein CASTNPGTIGYTF.

The CDR3 here is CASSLRQGTLLIGANVLTF. CDR3 bases: TGTGCCAGCAGTTTAAGACAGGGGACTTTGTTGATAGGGGCCAACGTCCTGACTTTC. This chain links TRBV27 with TRBJ2-6; 8 positions agree with TRBD1. The CDR3 spans 19 residues. The V segment lost 2 bases and the J segment 4 bases; nucleotides outside the gene matches: 13. CDR1 and CDR2 from the germline V gene are MNHEY and SMNVEV (reference sequence). Filled out from reference TRBV27 and TRBJ2-6, the complete variable domain reads EAQVTQNPRYLITVTGKKLTVTCSQNMNHEYMSWYRQDPGLGLRQIYYSMNVEVTDKGDVPEGYKVSRKEKRNFPLILESPSPNQTSLYFCASSLRQGTLLIGANVLTFGAGSRLTVL.

The genes are TRBV15 and TRBJ1-3; 7 bases match TRBD1. V shed 0 bases and J 2 bases; nucleotides not matched to a gene: 1. This CDR3 is built from 15 residues. From germline, CDR1 is LNHNV and CDR2 YYDKDF (reference sequence). CDR3 loop: CATSRETGPGNTIYF. The CDR3 DNA sequence: TGTGCCACCAGCAGAGAGACAGGGCCTGGAAACACCATATATTTT.

This rearrangement joins TRBV7-8 to TRBJ2-1; TRBD2 matches 13 bases. Trimming cost V 4 bases and J 7 bases; bases outside gene matches: 13. The CDR3 contains 18 residues. CDR1 SGHVS and CDR2 FQNEAQ come from the germline V gene. The chain's CDR3 is CASSSPLLAGGPGNEQFF. The DNA of the CDR3 is TGTGCCAGCAGCTCGCCACTACTAGCGGGGGGGCCGGGTAATGAGCAGTTCTTC.

J is TRBJ2-7 and V is TRBV5-4; a weak D match, TRBD2 (5 bases). The length of the CDR3 is 15 residues. Germline V gene data show CDR1 as SGHNT and CDR2 as YYREEE (reference sequence). V gave up 5 bases and J gave up 0 bases, with 15 bases separating them. CDR3 region: CASSFYLGSSYEQYF. CDR3 DNA: TGTGCCAGCAGTTTTTACCTAGGGAGCTCCTACGAGCAGTACTTC.

The J gene is TRBJ1-1, the V gene TRBV4-1; D not resolved. This CDR3 contains 17 residues. The ends were cut back, 0 bases at V and 4 bases at J, with 18 bases in the middle. From germline, CDR1 is MGHRA and CDR2 YSYEKL. The CDR3: CASSQDPALRGSTEAFF. The CDR3 nucleotides read TGCGCCAGCAGCCAAGACCCTGCATTGCGGGGAAGCACTGAAGCTTTCTTT.